This T cell receptor beta chain was retrieved from a study of CD8+ T cells in alopecia areata. This clone was counted only a few times. The V end was cut by 6 bases, the J end by 0 bases, with 15 bases between. This CDR3 contains 16 residues. Sequencing relied on a cDNA template that was reverse transcribed from extracted RNA. This table comes from immunoSEQ multiplex PCR, and its TCRdb copy is limited to in-frame clones, with some not included. The sample shows around 270,000 clones, roughly 60% of them seen only once. Treatment: oral pan-JAK inhibitor, 5-10 mg twice daily. The sequence was collected from a human donor with alopecia areata. The material sequenced was CD4+ T cells sorted from blood, taken at week 24, from a patient treated with tofacitinib. The rearrangement uses TRBV23-1 and TRBJ1-5; possibly TRBD1 for D (5 bases). TRBV23-1 is placed among ORFs of uncertain function. This CDR3 reads CASSPRGLNSNQPQHF. CDR3 sequence (DNA): TGCGCCAGCAGCCCTCGGGGCCTTAATAGCAATCAGCCCCAGCATTTT.